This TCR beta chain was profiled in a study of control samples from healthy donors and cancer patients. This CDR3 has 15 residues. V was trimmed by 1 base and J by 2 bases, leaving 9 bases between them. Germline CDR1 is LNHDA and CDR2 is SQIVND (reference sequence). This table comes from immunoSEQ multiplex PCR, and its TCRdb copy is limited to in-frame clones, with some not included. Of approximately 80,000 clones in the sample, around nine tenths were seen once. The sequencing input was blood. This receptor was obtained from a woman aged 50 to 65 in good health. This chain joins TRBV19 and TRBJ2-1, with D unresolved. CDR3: CASSIANLAYNEQFF. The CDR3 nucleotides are TGTGCCAGTAGTATAGCCAATCTAGCCTACAATGAGCAGTTCTTC.